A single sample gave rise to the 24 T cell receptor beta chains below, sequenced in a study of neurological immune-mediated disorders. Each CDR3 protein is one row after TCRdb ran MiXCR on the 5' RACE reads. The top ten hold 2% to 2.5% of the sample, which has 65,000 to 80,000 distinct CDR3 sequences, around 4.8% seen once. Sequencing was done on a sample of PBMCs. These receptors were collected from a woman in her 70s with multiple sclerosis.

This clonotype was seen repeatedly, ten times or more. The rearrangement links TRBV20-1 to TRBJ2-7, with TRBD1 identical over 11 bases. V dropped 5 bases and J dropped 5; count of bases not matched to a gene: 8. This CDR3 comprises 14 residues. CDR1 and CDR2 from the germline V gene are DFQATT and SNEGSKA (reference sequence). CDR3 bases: TGCAGTGCTGTTCGGGGGACAGGGGGAAACGAGCAGTACTTC. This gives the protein CSAVRGTGGNEQYF.

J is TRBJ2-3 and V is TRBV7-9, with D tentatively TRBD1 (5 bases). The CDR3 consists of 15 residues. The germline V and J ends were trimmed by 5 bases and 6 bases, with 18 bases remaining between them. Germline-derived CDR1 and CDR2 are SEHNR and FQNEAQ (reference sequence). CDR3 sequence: CASSAIHLKGDTQYF. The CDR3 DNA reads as TGTGCCAGCAGCGCTATACACCTCAAGGGGGATACGCAGTATTTT.

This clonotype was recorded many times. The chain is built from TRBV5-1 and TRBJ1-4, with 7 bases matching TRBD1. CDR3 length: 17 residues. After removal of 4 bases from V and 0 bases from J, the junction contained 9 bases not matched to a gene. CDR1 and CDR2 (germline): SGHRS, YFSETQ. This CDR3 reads CASSRRTGVATNEKLFF. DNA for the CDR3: TGCGCCAGCAGCCGACGGACAGGAGTTGCAACTAATGAAAAACTGTTTTTT.

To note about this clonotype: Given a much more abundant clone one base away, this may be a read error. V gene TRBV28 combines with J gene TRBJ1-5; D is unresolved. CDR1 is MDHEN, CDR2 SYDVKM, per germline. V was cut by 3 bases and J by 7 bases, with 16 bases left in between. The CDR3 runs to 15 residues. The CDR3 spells CASSFRRRGYQPQHF. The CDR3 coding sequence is TGTGCCAGCAGTTTCAGAAGGCGAGGTTACCAGCCCCAGCATTTT.

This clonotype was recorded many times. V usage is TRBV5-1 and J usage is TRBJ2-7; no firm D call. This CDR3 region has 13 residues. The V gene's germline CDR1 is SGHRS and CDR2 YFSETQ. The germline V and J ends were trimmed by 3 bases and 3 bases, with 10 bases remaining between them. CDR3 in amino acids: CASSYDLNYEQYF. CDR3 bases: TGCGCCAGCAGCTATGATTTAAACTACGAGCAGTACTTC.

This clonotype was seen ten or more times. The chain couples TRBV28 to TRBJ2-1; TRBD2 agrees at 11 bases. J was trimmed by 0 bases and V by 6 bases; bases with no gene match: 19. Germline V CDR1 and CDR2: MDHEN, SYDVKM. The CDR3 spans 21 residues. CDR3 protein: CASRPDPTTSGNLNSYNEQFF. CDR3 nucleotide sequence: TGTGCCAGCAGGCCCGACCCAACGACTAGCGGGAATTTGAACTCCTACAATGAGCAGTTCTTC.

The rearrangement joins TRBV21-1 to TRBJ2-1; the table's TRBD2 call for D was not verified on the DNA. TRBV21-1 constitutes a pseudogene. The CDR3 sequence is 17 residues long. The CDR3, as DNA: TGTGCCAGCAGCCCCCGGACTAGCGGACATCCCTACAATGAGCAGTTCTTC. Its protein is CASSPRTSGHPYNEQFF.

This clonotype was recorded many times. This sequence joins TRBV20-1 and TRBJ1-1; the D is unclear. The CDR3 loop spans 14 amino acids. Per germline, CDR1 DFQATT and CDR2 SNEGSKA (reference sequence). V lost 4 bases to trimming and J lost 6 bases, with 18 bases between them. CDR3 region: CSATLSAGLPEAFF. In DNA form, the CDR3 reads TGCAGTGCTACCTTATCAGCAGGACTGCCTGAAGCTTTCTTT.

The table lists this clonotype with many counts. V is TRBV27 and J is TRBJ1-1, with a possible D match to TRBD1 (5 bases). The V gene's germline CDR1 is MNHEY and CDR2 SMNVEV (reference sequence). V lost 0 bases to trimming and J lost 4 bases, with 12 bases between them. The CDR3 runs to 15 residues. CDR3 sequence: CASSLSIGGLTEAFF. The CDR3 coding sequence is TGTGCCAGCAGTTTATCGATTGGGGGTCTCACTGAAGCTTTCTTT.

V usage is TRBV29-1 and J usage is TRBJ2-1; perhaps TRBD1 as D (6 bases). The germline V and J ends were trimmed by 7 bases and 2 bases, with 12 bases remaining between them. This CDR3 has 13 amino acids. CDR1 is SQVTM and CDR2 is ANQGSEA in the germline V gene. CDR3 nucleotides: TGCAGCGCTAGGACAGACCCCTACAATGAGCAGTTCTTC. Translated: CSARTDPYNEQFF.

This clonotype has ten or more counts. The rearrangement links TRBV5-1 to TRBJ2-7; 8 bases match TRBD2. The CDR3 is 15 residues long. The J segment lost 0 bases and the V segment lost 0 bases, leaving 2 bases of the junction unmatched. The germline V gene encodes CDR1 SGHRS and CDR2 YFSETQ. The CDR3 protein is CASSLASGGSYEQYF. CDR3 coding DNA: TGCGCCAGCAGCTTGGCCAGCGGGGGCTCCTACGAGCAGTACTTC.

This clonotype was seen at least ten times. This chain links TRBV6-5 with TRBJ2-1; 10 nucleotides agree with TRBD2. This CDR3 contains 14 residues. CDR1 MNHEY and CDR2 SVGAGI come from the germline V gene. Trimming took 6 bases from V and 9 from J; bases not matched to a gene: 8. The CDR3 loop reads CASSQSTSGTEQFF. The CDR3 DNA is TGTGCCAGCAGCCAAAGTACTAGCGGGACTGAGCAGTTCTTC.

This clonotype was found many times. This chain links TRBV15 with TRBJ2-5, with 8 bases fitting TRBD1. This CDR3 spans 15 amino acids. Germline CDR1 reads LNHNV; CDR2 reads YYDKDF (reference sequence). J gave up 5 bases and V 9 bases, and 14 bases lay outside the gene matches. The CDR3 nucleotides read TGTGCCACTTCCTCCACCGGACAGGGTGGTGAGACCCAGTACTTC. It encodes CATSSTGQGGETQYF.

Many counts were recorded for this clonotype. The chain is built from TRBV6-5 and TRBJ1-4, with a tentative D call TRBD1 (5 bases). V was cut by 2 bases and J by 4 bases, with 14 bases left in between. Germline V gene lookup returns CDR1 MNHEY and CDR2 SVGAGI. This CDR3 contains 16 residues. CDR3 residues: CASSYDGAGSNEKLFF. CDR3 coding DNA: TGTGCCAGCAGTTACGATGGGGCAGGGAGTAATGAAAAACTGTTTTTT.

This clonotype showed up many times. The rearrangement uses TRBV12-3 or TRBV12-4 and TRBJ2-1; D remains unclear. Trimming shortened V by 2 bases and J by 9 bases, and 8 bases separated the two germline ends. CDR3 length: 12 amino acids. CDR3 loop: CASSLRWGEQFF. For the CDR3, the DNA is TGTGCCAGCAGTTTAAGATGGGGTGAGCAGTTCTTC.

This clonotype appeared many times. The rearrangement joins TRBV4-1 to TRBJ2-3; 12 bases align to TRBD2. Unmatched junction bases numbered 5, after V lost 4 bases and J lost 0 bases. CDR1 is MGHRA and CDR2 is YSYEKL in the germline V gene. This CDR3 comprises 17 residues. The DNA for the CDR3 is TGCGCCAGCAGCCTGGGACTAGCGGGTAGAAGCACAGATACGCAGTATTTT. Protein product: CASSLGLAGRSTDTQYF.

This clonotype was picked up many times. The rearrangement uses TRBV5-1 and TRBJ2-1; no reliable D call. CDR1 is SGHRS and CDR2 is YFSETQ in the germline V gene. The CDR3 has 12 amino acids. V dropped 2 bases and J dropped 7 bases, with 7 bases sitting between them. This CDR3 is CASSLPGNEQFF. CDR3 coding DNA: TGCGCCAGCAGCTTACCTGGAAATGAGCAGTTCTTC.

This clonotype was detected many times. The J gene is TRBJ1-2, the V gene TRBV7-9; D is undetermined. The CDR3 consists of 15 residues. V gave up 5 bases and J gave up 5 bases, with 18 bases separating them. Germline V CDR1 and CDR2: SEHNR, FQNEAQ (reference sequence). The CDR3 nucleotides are TGTGCCAGCAGCCAAAAAGAGGGAATGGTATATGGCTACACCTTC. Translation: CASSQKEGMVYGYTF. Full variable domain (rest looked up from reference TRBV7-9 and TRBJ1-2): DTGVSQNPRHKITKRGQNVTFRCDPISEHNRLYWYRQTLGQGPEFLTYFQNEAQLEKSRLLSDRFSAERPKGSFSTLEIQRTEQGDSAMYLCASSQKEGMVYGYTFGSGTRLTVV.

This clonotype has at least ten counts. The CDR3 DNA sequence: TGCGCCAGCACAGAGGGGCCGATTTATCAGCAGTTCTTC. This sequence encodes CASTEGPIYQQFF. This chain connects TRBV5-1 to TRBJ2-1; TRBD1 or TRBD2 may be the D gene (5 bases each). The CDR3 length is 13 residues. Trimming left V 6 bases short and J 11 bases short, with 18 bases between. The germline CDR1 and CDR2 sequences are SGHRS and YFSETQ. Combining the CDR3 with reference TRBV5-1 and TRBJ2-1 gives the whole variable domain KAGVTQTPRYLIKTRGQQVTLSCSPISGHRSVSWYQQTPGQGLQFLFEYFSETQRNKGNFPGRFSGRQFSNSRSEMNVSTLELGDSALYLCASTEGPIYQQFFGPGTRLTVL.

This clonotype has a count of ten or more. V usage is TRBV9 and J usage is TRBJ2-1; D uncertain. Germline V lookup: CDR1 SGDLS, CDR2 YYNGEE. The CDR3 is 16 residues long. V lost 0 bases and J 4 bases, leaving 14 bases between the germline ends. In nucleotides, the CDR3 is TGTGCCAGCAGCGTAGATTCGGTAGTTCGGTACAATGAGCAGTTCTTC. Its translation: CASSVDSVVRYNEQFF.

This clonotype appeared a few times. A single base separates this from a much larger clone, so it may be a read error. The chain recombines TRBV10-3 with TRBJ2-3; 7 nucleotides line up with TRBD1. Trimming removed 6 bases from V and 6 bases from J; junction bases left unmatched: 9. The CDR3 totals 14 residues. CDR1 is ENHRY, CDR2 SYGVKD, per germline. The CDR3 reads CAISHGTVVDTQYF. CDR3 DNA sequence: TGTGCCATCAGCCACGGGACAGTGGTTGATACGCAGTATTTT.

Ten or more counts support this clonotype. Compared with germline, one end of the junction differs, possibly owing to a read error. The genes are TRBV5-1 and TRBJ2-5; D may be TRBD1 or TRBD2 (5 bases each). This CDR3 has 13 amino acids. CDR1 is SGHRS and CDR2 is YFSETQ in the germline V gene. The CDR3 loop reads CASSLGTQETQYF. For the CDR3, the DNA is TGCGCCAGCAGTTTGGGGACGCAAGAGACCCAGTACTTC.

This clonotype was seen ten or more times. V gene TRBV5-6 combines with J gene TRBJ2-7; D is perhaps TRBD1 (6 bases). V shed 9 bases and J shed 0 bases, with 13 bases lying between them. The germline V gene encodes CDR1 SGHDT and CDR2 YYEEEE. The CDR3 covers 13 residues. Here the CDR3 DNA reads TGTGCCACCCATGACAGGAGCTCCTACGAGCAGTACTTC. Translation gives CATHDRSSYEQYF.

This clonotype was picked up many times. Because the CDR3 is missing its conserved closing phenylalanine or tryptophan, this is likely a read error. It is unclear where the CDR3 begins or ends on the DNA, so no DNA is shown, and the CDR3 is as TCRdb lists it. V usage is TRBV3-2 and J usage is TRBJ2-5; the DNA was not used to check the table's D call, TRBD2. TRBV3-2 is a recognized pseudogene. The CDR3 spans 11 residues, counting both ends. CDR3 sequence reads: CASSQGTSDWV.